What follows are 27 T cell receptor beta chains derived from one specimen sequenced in a study of vaccination and CD4 T cells after COVID-19. The sample's treatment: roughly 10-day PBMC culture with coronavirus spike peptide pools or control peptides (ViraFEST assay). Their target antigens are unknown. The assay that was used to sequence DNA from cultured CD4+ T cells was the Oncomine TCR Beta short-read assay. Via MiXCR, TCRdb re-called the PCR reads, giving one row per CDR3 protein. The sample holds over 7,000 distinct CDR3 sequences, 50% to 75% seen once. Material: CD4+ T cells from blood, cultured in vitro. The source is a human donor who had recovered from COVID-19.

This chain uses TRBV24-1 with TRBJ2-1, with TRBD2 identical over 13 bases. V lost 0 bases, J lost 6 bases, and 4 bases stayed unmatched. Germline V gives CDR1 KGHDR, CDR2 SFDVKD. The CDR3 is 17 residues long. CDR3 in DNA: TGTGCCACCAGTGATTTGAGGACTAGCGGGAGAGCCAATGAGCAGTTCTTC. Amino acid sequence: CATSDLRTSGRANEQFF.

This clonotype was observed a few times. The rearrangement joins TRBV11-3 to TRBJ2-3; 9 nucleotides agree with TRBD2. The CDR3 is made up of 15 amino acids. J was trimmed by 7 bases and V by 1 base; bases with no gene match: 6. CDR1 and CDR2 (germline): SGHNT, YENEEA. The CDR3 is CASSLGIAGDYTQYF. CDR3 nucleotides: TGTGCCAGCAGCTTAGGTATAGCGGGAGATTATACGCAGTATTTT. The full variable domain, with the rest looked up from reference TRBV11-3 and TRBJ2-3, is EAGVVQSPRYKIIEKKQPVAFWCNPISGHNTLYWYLQNLGQGPELLIRYENEEAVDDSQLPKDRFSAERLKGVDSTLKIQPAELGDSAVYLCASSLGIAGDYTQYFGPGTRLTVL.

V and J are TRBV11-3 and TRBJ2-5, with a weak D call TRBD2 (5 bases). Germline V gives CDR1 SGHNT, CDR2 YENEEA. V was cut by 4 bases and J by 5 bases, with 11 bases left in between. The CDR3 covers 13 residues. The CDR3 region is CASSSRGGETQYF. For the CDR3, the DNA is TGTGCCAGCAGCTCCCGTGGCGGGGAGACCCAGTACTTC. The entire variable domain, with the rest obtained from reference TRBV11-3 and TRBJ2-5, is as follows: EAGVVQSPRYKIIEKKQPVAFWCNPISGHNTLYWYLQNLGQGPELLIRYENEEAVDDSQLPKDRFSAERLKGVDSTLKIQPAELGDSAVYLCASSSRGGETQYFGPGTRLLVL.

The chain has TRBV21-1 and TRBJ2-1; TRBD2 is taken as the D call from the table, unchecked against the DNA. TRBV21-1 represents a pseudogene. The CDR3 loop spans 16 amino acids. DNA of the CDR3: TGTGCCAGCAGCAAAGGGGGTGGGACTAGCGGGGGGGAGGGGTTCTTC. Amino acid sequence: CASSKGGGTSGGEGFF.

The rearrangement uses TRBV6-5 and TRBJ1-3; 7 bases match TRBD1. The CDR3 length is 16 residues. CDR1 is MNHEY and CDR2 is SVGAGI in the germline V gene. With V trimmed by 1 base and J by 0 bases, 3 bases remained unmatched. Here the CDR3 DNA reads TGTGCCAGCAGTTACTTGGGACAGAGCTCTGGAAACACCATATATTTT. Amino acids: CASSYLGQSSGNTIYF.

CDR3 residues: CASRLTSGTDTQYF. CDR3 nucleotide sequence: TGTGCCAGCAGGCTGACTAGCGGCACAGATACGCAGTATTTT. The rearrangement joins TRBV12-3 or TRBV12-4 to TRBJ2-3; TRBD2 matches 8 bases. The V gene end was trimmed by 6 bases and the J gene end by 1 base; junction bases not matched to a gene: 3. The length of the CDR3 is 14 residues.

In its sample, this clonotype was seen a few times. The CDR3, as DNA: TGCGCCAGCAGCTCTACAGGCCAAGACACTGAAGCTTTCTTT. As protein: CASSSTGQDTEAFF. The V call is TRBV5-1, the J call TRBJ1-1, with a weak D call TRBD1 (5 bases). Germline values: CDR1 SGHRS, CDR2 YFSETQ. The CDR3 contains 14 residues. V gave up 3 bases and J gave up 3 bases, with 12 bases separating them.

In its sample, this clonotype was seen a few times. The chain employs TRBV19 and TRBJ1-5, with 7 positions matching TRBD1. The CDR3 spans 15 residues. The V and J ends lost 9 bases and 5 bases, in that order; junction bases with no gene match: 13. Looked up from germline, CDR1 is LNHDA and CDR2 is SQIVND (reference sequence). CDR3 sequence reads: CASMTLYRGDQPQHF. Here the CDR3 DNA reads TGTGCCAGCATGACACTCTACAGGGGAGATCAGCCCCAGCATTTT.

The chain is built from TRBV19 and TRBJ1-5; D remains ambiguous. V lost 2 bases and J 0 bases, leaving 8 bases between the germline ends. CDR3 size: 15 residues. Germline loops: CDR1 LNHDA, CDR2 SQIVND (reference sequence). In nucleotides, the CDR3 is TGTGCCAGTAGTATAACTCCTTATAGCAATCAGCCCCAGCATTTT. Translating it yields CASSITPYSNQPQHF.

This rearrangement joins TRBV21-1 to TRBJ1-6; the DNA was not used to check the table's D call, TRBD1. TRBV21-1 is annotated as a pseudogene. This CDR3 region has 16 residues. DNA of the CDR3: TGTGCCAGCAGCAAAGTGCTTACAGGACCCTGTTCACCCCTCCACTTT. Its protein product is CASSKVLTGPCSPLHF.

This chain links TRBV6-1 with TRBJ2-1; a weak D match, TRBD2 (5 bases). V was shortened by 7 bases and J by 5 bases, with 15 bases between the two germline ends. The CDR3 sequence is 14 residues long. Germline values: CDR1 MNHNS, CDR2 SASEGT. CDR3 residues: CASTPVEGNNEQFF. The CDR3 bases are TGTGCCAGCACCCCCGTTGAGGGAAACAATGAGCAGTTCTTC.

The table lists this clonotype with a count of one. A read error may explain this, as a much larger clone is one base away. V usage is TRBV24-1 and J usage is TRBJ2-6; tentatively, D is TRBD2 (6 bases). V was cut by 4 bases and J by 0 bases, with 21 bases left in between. This CDR3 is 20 amino acids long. CDR1 and CDR2 (germline): KGHDR, SFDVKD. Here the CDR3 DNA reads TGTGCCACCAGTGACCGTATCGGCACGGGACTCATCTCTGGGGCCAACGTCCTGACTTTC. The encoded protein is CATSDRIGTGLISGANVLTF.

There are a few counts of this clonotype. This rearrangement joins TRBV19 to TRBJ1-2, with TRBD1 matching over 7 bases. Germline V CDR1 and CDR2: LNHDA, SQIVND (reference sequence). The CDR3 sequence is 14 residues long. Trimming took 5 bases from V and 7 from J; bases not matched to a gene: 10. The CDR3: CASSERQGWSGYTF. In DNA form, the CDR3 reads TGTGCCAGTAGTGAGCGACAGGGTTGGAGTGGCTACACCTTC.

V and J are TRBV18 and TRBJ2-1; 7 positions agree with TRBD2. CDR3 length: 16 amino acids. V lost 1 base and J lost 7; bases outside the gene matches: 10. Per germline, CDR1 KGHSH and CDR2 LQKENI. In nucleotides, the CDR3 is TGTGCCAGCTCACCACTTACCGGGGCGGGAGAGAATGAGCAGTTCTTC. Translated, it gives CASSPLTGAGENEQFF. Using reference TRBV18 and TRBJ2-1 for the parts outside the CDR3, the full variable domain is NAGVMQNPRHLVRRRGQEARLRCSPMKGHSHVYWYRQLPEEGLKFMVYLQKENIIDESGMPKERFSAEFPKEGPSILRIQQVVRGDSAAYFCASSPLTGAGENEQFFGPGTRLTVL.

The chain links TRBV20-1 to TRBJ2-5, with D perhaps TRBD1 (6 bases). Looked up from germline, CDR1 is DFQATT and CDR2 is SNEGSKA (reference sequence). The CDR3 totals 15 residues. V lost 3 bases and J 2 bases, leaving 16 bases between the germline ends. CDR3 in DNA: TGCAGTGCTAGTAGTCTGGGGACAATACAAGAGACCCAGTACTTC. Its protein is CSASSLGTIQETQYF.

The sample holds a few counts of this clonotype. The chain links TRBV5-1 to TRBJ2-7, with D unclear. From germline, CDR1 is SGHRS and CDR2 YFSETQ. This CDR3 contains 13 residues. Trimming took 4 bases from V and 2 from J, leaving 10 bases between them. The DNA for the CDR3 is TGCGCCAGCAGCGACCGCGGCGCCTACGAGCAGTACTTC. It translates to CASSDRGAYEQYF.

This clonotype has only one observation. The J gene is TRBJ1-2, the V gene TRBV5-5, with TRBD1 identical over 9 bases. Trimming at V came to 3 bases and at J to 7 bases, leaving 13 bases not matched to a gene. CDR1 is SGHKS and CDR2 is YYEKEE in the germline V gene (reference sequence). The CDR3 is 16 amino acids. The CDR3 sequence is CASSSYLQGASGGYTF. The CDR3 nucleotides read TGTGCCAGCAGCTCTTATCTACAGGGGGCGTCAGGTGGCTACACCTTC.

This clonotype came up a few times. This sequence joins TRBV6-1 and TRBJ1-2; D is unclear. V lost 7 bases to trimming and J lost 4 bases, with 19 bases between them. CDR3 length equals 15 residues. The germline gives CDR1 MNHNS, CDR2 SASEGT. CDR3 bases: TGTGCCAGCACTCCGTCGGGGATGAGCGGCTATGGCTACACCTTC. This sequence encodes CASTPSGMSGYGYTF.

This clonotype appeared a few times. The chain uses TRBV7-8 and TRBJ1-6, with D unclear. Looked up from germline, CDR1 is SGHVS and CDR2 is FQNEAQ. V was trimmed by 2 bases and J by 0 bases, leaving 14 bases between them. The CDR3 consists of 18 residues. The CDR3 loop is CASSLIGAGSSYNSPLHF. CDR3 nucleotide sequence: TGTGCCAGCAGCTTAATAGGCGCCGGCAGCTCCTATAATTCACCCCTCCACTTT.

This clonotype was picked up a small number of times. This chain links TRBV28 with TRBJ1-2; D remains unclear. V lost 5 bases and J 6 bases, leaving 16 bases between the germline ends. Germline V gene data show CDR1 as MDHEN and CDR2 as SYDVKM. This CDR3 is 14 amino acids long. Written as DNA, the CDR3 is TGTGCCAGCAGTGAAGCCGCCAAGATTAATGGCTACACCTTC. This sequence encodes CASSEAAKINGYTF.

The chain couples TRBV29-1 to TRBJ1-2; 12 bases map to TRBD1. The germline gives CDR1 SQVTM, CDR2 ANQGSEA. The V and J ends lost 4 bases and 8 bases, in that order; junction bases with no gene match: 11. This CDR3 region has 15 residues. The CDR3 spells CSVGGRDRGLKGYTF. CDR3 nucleotide sequence: TGCAGCGTTGGTGGCCGGGACAGGGGGCTGAAAGGCTACACCTTC.

This chain connects TRBV6-5 to TRBJ2-4; D gene unclear. CDR1 and CDR2 (germline): MNHEY, SVGAGI. V was clipped by 2 bases and J by 0 bases, with 5 bases between them. This CDR3 is built from 14 residues. The CDR3 reads CASSYSEAKNIQYF. CDR3 nucleotide sequence: TGTGCCAGCAGTTACAGTGAAGCCAAAAACATTCAGTACTTC.

The CDR3 protein is CASSKMGVTGDEQFF. The DNA for the CDR3 is TGTGCCAGCAGCAAAATGGGGGTCACAGGGGATGAGCAGTTCTTC. The genes are TRBV21-1 and TRBJ2-1; the table's D call, TRBD1, was not checked against the DNA. TRBV21-1 is assigned pseudogene status. This CDR3 is 15 amino acids long.

This clonotype was seen a few times. The gene calls are TRBV2 and TRBJ2-5; D is undetermined. Germline-derived CDR1 and CDR2 are SNHLY and FYNNEI. V lost 3 bases and J 2 bases, leaving 10 bases between the germline ends. The CDR3 covers 14 residues. CDR3: CASSDPRRQETQYF. The CDR3 DNA follows: TGTGCCAGCAGTGACCCCCGACGTCAAGAGACCCAGTACTTC.

This clonotype was counted only a few times. The V call is TRBV29-1, the J call TRBJ2-5; 14 bases agree with TRBD2. The V and J ends lost 6 bases and 4 bases, in that order; junction bases with no gene match: 7. CDR1 SQVTM and CDR2 ANQGSEA come from the germline V gene. This CDR3 spans 15 amino acids. In DNA, the CDR3 is TGCAGCGTGGGGGGACTAGCGGGAGCTCCAGAGACCCAGTACTTC. It translates to CSVGGLAGAPETQYF.

The rearrangement joins TRBV24-1 to TRBJ2-3, with 8 bases identical to TRBD2. The CDR3 has 18 amino acids. Germline loops: CDR1 KGHDR, CDR2 SFDVKD. With 3 bases clipped from V and 6 bases from J, the junction kept 16 bases outside the gene matches. Here the CDR3 reads CATSDPSPGGPSVDTQYF. The CDR3 DNA reads as TGTGCCACCAGTGATCCGTCGCCGGGGGGGCCCTCGGTTGATACGCAGTATTTT.

This chain links TRBV7-2 with TRBJ2-3; TRBD2 agrees at 11 bases. Germline CDR1 SGHTA, CDR2 FQGNSA. The trim removed 0 bases at V and 3 bases at J, leaving 11 bases unmatched. The CDR3 is 19 amino acids. The CDR3, as DNA: TGTGCCAGCAGCTTAGCGCGCGGTAGCGGGAGGGTTAGGACAGATACGCAGTATTTT. This encodes CASSLARGSGRVRTDTQYF. Complete variable domain (other parts from reference TRBV7-2 and TRBJ2-3): GAGVSQSPSNKVTEKGKDVELRCDPISGHTALYWYRQSLGQGLEFLIYFQGNSAPDKSGLPSDRFSAERTGGSVSTLTIQRTQQEDSAVYLCASSLARGSGRVRTDTQYFGPGTRLTVL.